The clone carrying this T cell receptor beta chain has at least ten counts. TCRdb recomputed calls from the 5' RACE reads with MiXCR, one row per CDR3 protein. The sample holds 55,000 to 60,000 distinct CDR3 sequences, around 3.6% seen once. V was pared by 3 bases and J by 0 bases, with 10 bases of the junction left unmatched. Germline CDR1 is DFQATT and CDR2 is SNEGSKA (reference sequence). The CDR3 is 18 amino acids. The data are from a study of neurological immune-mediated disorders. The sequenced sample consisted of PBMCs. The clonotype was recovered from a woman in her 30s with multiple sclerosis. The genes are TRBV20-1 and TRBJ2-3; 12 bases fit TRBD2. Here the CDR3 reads CSASSPTSGRTSTDTQYF. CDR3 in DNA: TGCAGTGCTAGCTCTCCTACTAGCGGGAGGACGAGCACAGATACGCAGTATTTT.